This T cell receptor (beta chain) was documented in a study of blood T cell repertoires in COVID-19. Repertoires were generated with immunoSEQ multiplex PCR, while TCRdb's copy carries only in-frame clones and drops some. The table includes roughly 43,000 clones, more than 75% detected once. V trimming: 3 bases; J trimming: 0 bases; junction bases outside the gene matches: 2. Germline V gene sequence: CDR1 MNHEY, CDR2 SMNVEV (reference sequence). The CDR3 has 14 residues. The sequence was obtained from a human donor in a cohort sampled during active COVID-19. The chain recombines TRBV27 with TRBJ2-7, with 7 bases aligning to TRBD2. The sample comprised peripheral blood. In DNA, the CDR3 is TGTGCCAGCAGTTTTACTAGCGTCTCCTACGAGCAGTACTTC. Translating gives CASSFTSVSYEQYF.